The 10 T cell receptor beta chains listed next were all sequenced from one sample in a study of cytomegalovirus exposure and HLA in healthy donors. Vbeta (60) and Jbeta (13) primers were used in the PCR. Here immunoSEQ multiplex PCR was the method, and the copy in TCRdb shows in-frame clones only, minus some. The data hold some 100,000 clones, with approximately 60% observed a single time. The sample was PBMCs. Receptors originate from a woman aged 25 to 39 in good health and CMV-seropositive.

The V and J genes are TRBV6-5 and TRBJ2-1, with 8 nucleotides matching TRBD2. Germline V gives CDR1 MNHEY, CDR2 SVGAGI. This CDR3 has 14 amino acids. The trim removed 4 bases at V and 9 bases at J, leaving 8 bases unmatched. In DNA, the CDR3 is TGTGCCAGCAGTTCGACTAGCGATAGTTCTGAGCAGTTCTTC. It translates to CASSSTSDSSEQFF.

This clone has only a few counts. V and J are TRBV12-2 and TRBJ2-6; the DNA was not used to check the table's D call, TRBD1. TRBV12-2 is a known pseudogene. The CDR3 has 17 residues. CDR3 nucleotides: TGTGCAAGTCGCTTGGGGCAGGGCATAAGTGGGGCCAACGTCCTGACTTTC. Translation: CASRLGQGISGANVLTF.

This clone was picked up a small number of times. The chain uses TRBV10-3 and TRBJ1-1, with 7 bases aligning to TRBD1. The CDR3 extends over 14 amino acids. V shed 2 bases, J shed 3 bases, and the junction held 3 bases outside the gene matches. Germline V lookup: CDR1 ENHRY, CDR2 SYGVKD. The CDR3 reads CAISEHRGDTEAFF. CDR3 bases: TGTGCCATCAGTGAGCACAGGGGTGACACTGAAGCTTTCTTT.

This clone was detected only once. This chain connects TRBV28 to TRBJ2-1; unclear D gene. This CDR3 region has 16 residues. V was shortened by 6 bases and J by 0 bases, with 15 bases between the two germline ends. The V gene's germline CDR1 is MDHEN and CDR2 SYDVKM. The CDR3 loop reads CASSNGGGSSYNEQFF. The CDR3 nucleotides are TGTGCCAGCAGCAATGGTGGCGGAAGCTCCTACAATGAGCAGTTCTTC.

The chain employs TRBV29-1 and TRBJ2-7, with a tentative D call TRBD1 (5 bases). Trimming removed 7 bases from V and 3 bases from J, with 16 bases in between. The CDR3 has 13 residues. Germline V gene lookup returns CDR1 SQVTM and CDR2 ANQGSEA. DNA of the CDR3: TGCAGCGCCACCTCGACAGTAAGCTACGAGCAGTACTTC. As protein: CSATSTVSYEQYF.

The J gene is TRBJ1-1, the V gene TRBV6-1; D unresolved. V lost 7 bases, J lost 4 bases, and 19 bases lay in between. This CDR3 has 15 residues. Germline lookup yields CDR1 MNHNS and CDR2 SASEGT. DNA of the CDR3: TGTGCCAGCACTGCTACCCCTCTACCACTCACTGAAGCTTTCTTT. It encodes CASTATPLPLTEAFF.

Comments on this clone: Other nucleotide sequences from this sample produce the same CDR3. V usage is TRBV13 and J usage is TRBJ2-3, with TRBD2 matching 9 bases. The CDR3 length is 16 residues. V shed 5 bases, J shed 11 bases, and the junction held 17 bases outside the gene matches. Germline V gene data show CDR1 as PRHDT and CDR2 as FYEKMQ (reference sequence). Written as DNA, the CDR3 is TGTGCCAGCAGCAAGGGACTAGCAGGGCAAAGGGAGGGGCAGTATTTT. This codes for CASSKGLAGQREGQYF.

The V gene is TRBV23-1, the J gene TRBJ1-2, with TRBD1 identical over 7 bases. TRBV23-1 is an ORF; its function is uncertain. This CDR3 is built from 15 residues. The V segment lost 3 bases and the J segment 6 bases; nucleotides outside the gene matches: 10. The CDR3 DNA is TGCGCCAGCAGTCACCGGACAGGCCCAGAGGATGGCTACACCTTC. This gives the protein CASSHRTGPEDGYTF.

This clone was found a few times. The chain links TRBV6-5 to TRBJ1-2; D remains ambiguous. The V gene lost 0 bases and the J gene lost 8 bases, with 19 bases spanning the gap. The length of the CDR3 is 16 residues. Looked up from germline, CDR1 is MNHEY and CDR2 is SVGAGI. The CDR3 region has the DNA TGTGCCAGCAGTTACTCCCGGACGGCCGTGCCGGGAGGCTACACCTTC. Protein sequence: CASSYSRTAVPGGYTF.

This clone has a handful of counts. The chain joins TRBV19 to TRBJ1-2; weak D call: TRBD1 (5 bases). The CDR3 covers 16 residues. Deletions cut 7 bases from V and 7 bases from J, with 25 bases between. Looked up from germline, CDR1 is LNHDA and CDR2 is SQIVND (reference sequence). The CDR3 sequence: CASTPEPGLPGGGYTF. CDR3 DNA sequence: TGTGCCAGTACCCCCGAACCGGGACTACCTGGGGGTGGCTACACCTTC.